Each of the 9 T cell receptor beta chains below was sequenced from the same sample in a study of T cell responses to AZD1222 COVID-19 vaccine (dated by TCRdb to the early 2020s). The meaning of the sample's time point label: about 28 days (+/-7) after the second vaccine dose. Library preparation used the immunoSEQ multiplex PCR assay. The source is immuneACCESS, and TCRdb retained only in-frame sequences with V and J called. Part of the clones is not carried over; for the studies checked, unresolved V genes explain less than half of this, and the remainder is unexplained. The sample table holds under 150,000 clones, of which around 94% were seen once. The ten largest clonotypes hold 9% to 9.5% of the sample. This sample comprised peripheral blood, obtained 28 days after the second AZD1222 dose. All receptors derive from an adult who received the AZD1222 COVID-19 vaccine.

The chain joins TRBV19 to TRBJ2-7, with D perhaps TRBD2 (6 bases). Germline values: CDR1 LNHDA, CDR2 SQIVND (reference sequence). The CDR3 is 16 amino acids. Trimming left V 4 bases short and J 2 bases short, with 18 bases between. CDR3 nucleotide sequence: TGTGCCAGTAGTAGGTTCCAGGCTGGGGGGACCTACGAGCAGTACTTC. Protein product: CASSRFQAGGTYEQYF.

The V and J genes are TRBV19 and TRBJ1-5; the D is unclear. Per the germline V gene, CDR1 is LNHDA and CDR2 is SQIVND (reference sequence). This CDR3 has 14 residues. Deletions cut 7 bases from V and 5 bases from J, with 15 bases between. Here the CDR3 DNA reads TGTGCCAGTAATTGGGCGGACCCAGATCAGCCCCAGCATTTT. Its protein product is CASNWADPDQPQHF.

J is TRBJ2-1 and V is TRBV5-1; 9 bases fit TRBD2. Germline V gene data show CDR1 as SGHRS and CDR2 as YFSETQ. Trimming took 6 bases from V and 9 from J; bases not matched to a gene: 13. This CDR3 contains 15 residues. In DNA, the CDR3 is TGCGCCAGCACCGAGGGACCAGCGGGAGGTTCTGAGCAGTTCTTC. Amino acid sequence: CASTEGPAGGSEQFF.

J is TRBJ1-2 and V is TRBV4-2, with D maybe TRBD1 (6 bases). V shed 1 base and J shed 1 base, with 16 bases lying between them. This CDR3 is 17 amino acids long. Germline-derived CDR1 and CDR2 are LGHNA and YNFKEQ. The CDR3 here is CASSQGLTGTLNYGYTF. The CDR3 DNA reads as TGTGCCAGCAGCCAAGGTTTAACCGGGACACTTAACTATGGCTACACCTTC.

Here the CDR3 DNA reads TGTGCCAGCAGTGATGCTATCGTCGGGGAGCTGTTTTTT. Amino acid sequence: CASSDAIVGELFF. The J gene is TRBJ2-2, the V gene TRBV6-1; D is unclear. This CDR3 spans 13 amino acids. In germline, CDR1 is MNHNS, CDR2 SASEGT. V lost 3 bases, J lost 7 bases, and 9 bases lay in between.

V gene TRBV2 combines with J gene TRBJ2-3; the match to TRBD2 covers 8 bases. V shed 6 bases and J 4 bases; nucleotides not matched to a gene: 6. The CDR3 is 14 amino acids. Per the germline V gene, CDR1 is SNHLY and CDR2 is FYNNEI. The CDR3 is CASSQRERSDTQYF. The CDR3 bases are TGTGCCAGCAGCCAGCGGGAGCGGTCAGATACGCAGTATTTT.

The chain carries TRBV29-1 and TRBJ2-2, with D uncertain. The CDR3 covers 12 residues. The germline V gene has CDR1 SQVTM and CDR2 ANQGSEA. Deletions cut 7 bases from V and 7 bases from J, with 13 bases between. In DNA, the CDR3 is TGCAGCGGCACCTTGTATGGCGGGGAGCTGTTTTTT. This encodes CSGTLYGGELFF.

The rearrangement joins TRBV25-1 to TRBJ1-1; no clear D. The CDR3 runs 14 residues. The V end was cut by 0 bases, the J end by 1 base, with 6 bases between. Germline loops: CDR1 MGHDK, CDR2 SYGVNS. The CDR3 reads CASSEYAGNTEAFF. In DNA form, the CDR3 reads TGTGCCAGCAGTGAATATGCAGGGAACACTGAAGCTTTCTTT.

This clone was seen only once. This chain joins TRBV6-4 and TRBJ1-5; D remains ambiguous. CDR1 and CDR2 (germline): MRHNA, SNTAGT. Trimming shortened V by 6 bases and J by 2 bases, and 11 bases separated the two germline ends. CDR3 size: 14 residues. The CDR3 reads CASSIDEGNQPQHF. The DNA for the CDR3 is TGTGCCAGCAGCATCGACGAAGGCAATCAGCCCCAGCATTTT.